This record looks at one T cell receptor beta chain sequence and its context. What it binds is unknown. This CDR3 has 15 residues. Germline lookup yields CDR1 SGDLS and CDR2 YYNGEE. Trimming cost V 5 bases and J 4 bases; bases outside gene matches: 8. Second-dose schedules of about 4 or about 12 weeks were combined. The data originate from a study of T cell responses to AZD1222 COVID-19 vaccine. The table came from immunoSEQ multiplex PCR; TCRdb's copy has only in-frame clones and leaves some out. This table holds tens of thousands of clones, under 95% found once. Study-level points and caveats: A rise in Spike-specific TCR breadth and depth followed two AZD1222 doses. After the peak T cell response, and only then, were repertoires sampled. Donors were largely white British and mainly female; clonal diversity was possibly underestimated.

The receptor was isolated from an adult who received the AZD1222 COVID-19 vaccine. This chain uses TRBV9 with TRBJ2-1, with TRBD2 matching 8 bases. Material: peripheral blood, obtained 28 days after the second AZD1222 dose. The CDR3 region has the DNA TGTGCCAGCAGTTCGGGGGGGAATCTATACAATGAGCAGTTCTTC. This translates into CASSSGGNLYNEQFF.